The 30 T cell receptor beta chains reported below all come from one sample, sequenced in a study of blood T cells in healthy people across ages. Then a second PCR, running roughly 6 to 12 cycles, was carried out with a sample-barcoded 5' primer and a J-beta primer mix. Using its own MiXCR run on the 5' RACE reads, TCRdb lists one record per CDR3 protein. The sample yields 1,300,000 or so distinct CDR3 sequences, almost 60% seen once. The sequencing input was blood. The receptors originated from a man in his late teens or twenties in good health.

CDR3 residues: CASSRQFRHKNTGELFF. The CDR3 nucleotides are TGTGCCAGCAGCCGCCAGTTTAGGCATAAGAACACCGGGGAGCTGTTTTTT. The chain recombines TRBV3-1 with TRBJ2-2; D remains unclear. Germline CDR1 is LGHDT and CDR2 is YNNKEL (reference sequence). The CDR3 loop spans 17 amino acids. V was trimmed by 4 bases and J by 1 base, leaving 16 bases between them.

The chain has TRBV7-2 and TRBJ2-1, with D perhaps TRBD2 (6 bases). Per the germline V gene, CDR1 is SGHTA and CDR2 is FQGNSA. There are 14 residues in the CDR3. Trimming removed 5 bases from V and 6 bases from J, with 14 bases in between. CDR3 amino acids: CASSPGGASNEQFF. CDR3 DNA: TGTGCCAGCAGCCCCGGCGGGGCGTCCAATGAGCAGTTCTTC. The whole variable domain, remainder taken from reference TRBV7-2 and TRBJ2-1, is GAGVSQSPSNKVTEKGKDVELRCDPISGHTALYWYRQSLGQGLEFLIYFQGNSAPDKSGLPSDRFSAERTGGSVSTLTIQRTQQEDSAVYLCASSPGGASNEQFFGPGTRLTVL.

The rearrangement joins TRBV4-1 to TRBJ2-1, with D unclear. CDR3 length: 13 residues. V gave up 3 bases and J gave up 7 bases, with 10 bases separating them. Germline V gene data show CDR1 as MGHRA and CDR2 as YSYEKL. CDR3 residues: CASSQRLGNEQFF. The CDR3 coding sequence is TGCGCCAGCAGCCAGCGGTTGGGTAATGAGCAGTTCTTC.

V usage is TRBV6-6 and J usage is TRBJ2-1; 7 nucleotides align to TRBD1. The germline V gene encodes CDR1 MNHNY and CDR2 SVGAGI (reference sequence). Trimming took 2 bases from V and 13 from J; bases not matched to a gene: 8. This CDR3 is built from 13 residues. The CDR3 DNA reads TGTGCCAGCAGTTACATGGGCACAGGGGACCAGTTCTTC. Protein: CASSYMGTGDQFF.

The chain recombines TRBV2 with TRBJ2-7; 9 nucleotides agree with TRBD2. Germline V gene lookup returns CDR1 SNHLY and CDR2 FYNNEI. V gave up 6 bases and J gave up 3 bases; unmatched junction bases: 9. The CDR3 loop spans 15 amino acids. CDR3 in amino acids: CASRALAGGIYEQYF. The CDR3 DNA reads TGTGCCAGCAGGGCTCTTGCGGGAGGGATCTACGAGCAGTACTTC.

This clonotype was counted only a few times. The chain carries TRBV11-2 and TRBJ2-5; no clear D. This CDR3 is built from 14 residues. Trimming removed 2 bases from V and 2 bases from J, with 9 bases in between. The germline V gene encodes CDR1 SGHAT and CDR2 FQNNGV. DNA for the CDR3: TGTGCCAGCAGCTTACCAGCGAGGCAAGAGACCCAGTACTTC. The encoded protein is CASSLPARQETQYF.

The chain recombines TRBV5-5 with TRBJ2-3, with TRBD2 as a possible D gene (5 bases). The CDR3 is 15 residues long. Germline V lookup: CDR1 SGHKS, CDR2 YYEKEE (reference sequence). The V and J ends lost 3 bases and 2 bases respectively, with 13 bases between them. The CDR3 is CASSWAAGTTDTQYF. In DNA, the CDR3 is TGTGCCAGCAGCTGGGCGGCGGGCACCACAGATACGCAGTATTTT.

This rearrangement joins TRBV5-1 to TRBJ1-4; 7 bases agree with TRBD1. The CDR3 contains 15 residues. In germline, CDR1 is SGHRS, CDR2 YFSETQ. J gave up 3 bases and V 3 bases, and 5 bases lay outside the gene matches. DNA of the CDR3: TGCGCCAGCAGCTCCGGGGGACAGTCTAATGAAAAACTGTTTTTT. This encodes CASSSGGQSNEKLFF.

CDR3 protein: CASSTQGDRSFDEQFF. The CDR3, as DNA: TGTGCCAGCAGTACCCAGGGGGACCGCTCTTTTGATGAGCAGTTCTTC. This chain links TRBV6-2 or TRBV6-3 with TRBJ2-1; 7 nucleotides align to TRBD1. The V gene's germline CDR1 is MNHEY and CDR2 SVGEGT. The CDR3 length is 16 residues. The J segment lost 8 bases and the V segment lost 5 bases, leaving 15 bases of the junction unmatched.

This clonotype was counted a few times. The genes are TRBV28 and TRBJ2-7; 9 positions agree with TRBD1. This CDR3 spans 20 amino acids. Trimming removed 4 bases from V and 1 base from J; junction bases left unmatched: 20. Germline lookup yields CDR1 MDHEN and CDR2 SYDVKM. Written as DNA, the CDR3 is TGTGCCAGCAGTTCGACGGCGGCGGGAGACAGGGGGGTTTGGTCCTACGAGCAGTACTTC. Translated, it gives CASSSTAAGDRGVWSYEQYF.

V is TRBV7-9 and J is TRBJ1-5, with D maybe TRBD1 (5 bases). The CDR3 is 13 residues long. Trimming removed 4 bases at V and 6 bases at J, with 10 bases between. Germline CDR1 SEHNR, CDR2 FQNEAQ (reference sequence). The CDR3 region is CASSSGPSQPQHF. DNA for the CDR3: TGTGCCAGCAGCTCAGGGCCTAGTCAGCCCCAGCATTTT.

This chain uses TRBV20-1 with TRBJ2-1; 11 positions agree with TRBD2. Looked up from germline, CDR1 is DFQATT and CDR2 is SNEGSKA (reference sequence). The CDR3 length is 15 residues. Trimming took 5 bases from V and 2 from J; bases not matched to a gene: 5. CDR3 in amino acids: CSAGRGLAAYNEQFF. DNA of the CDR3: TGCAGTGCTGGGCGGGGACTAGCGGCCTACAATGAGCAGTTCTTC.

V is TRBV29-1 and J is TRBJ1-1; unclear D gene. V shed 7 bases and J shed 13 bases, with 10 bases lying between them. This CDR3 comprises 8 residues. CDR1 is SQVTM and CDR2 is ANQGSEA in the germline V gene. The CDR3 protein is CSDPAGFF. The CDR3 DNA reads TGCAGCGACCCCGCTGGTTTCTTT. The variable domain in full, with the rest retrieved from reference TRBV29-1 and TRBJ1-1, is SAVISQKPSRDICQRGTSLTIQCQVDSQVTMMFWYRQQPGQSLTLIATANQGSEATYESGFVIDKFPISRPNLTFSTLTVSNMSPEDSSIYLCSDPAGFFGQGTRLTVV.

This clonotype was seen once. J is TRBJ1-1 and V is TRBV20-1; perhaps TRBD1 as D (5 bases). V lost 1 base and J 4 bases, leaving 7 bases between the germline ends. The CDR3 length is 12 residues. Germline CDR1 is DFQATT and CDR2 is SNEGSKA (reference sequence). DNA of the CDR3: TGCAGTGCTAGAGTCCAGGGCACTGAAGCTTTCTTT. This sequence encodes CSARVQGTEAFF.

There are a few counts of this clonotype. This chain links TRBV20-1 with TRBJ2-3; D remains ambiguous. The CDR3 covers 10 residues. CDR1 is DFQATT, CDR2 SNEGSKA, per germline (reference sequence). V lost 2 bases and J 5 bases, leaving 2 bases between the germline ends. CDR3 sequence (DNA): TGCAGTGCTAGAATAGATACGCAGTATTTT. Translated, it gives CSARIDTQYF.

This chain joins TRBV29-1 and TRBJ2-1; TRBD1 matches at 7 bases. The CDR3 consists of 13 residues. Germline V gives CDR1 SQVTM, CDR2 ANQGSEA. J gave up 6 bases and V 6 bases, and 8 bases lay outside the gene matches. The DNA for the CDR3 is TGCAGCGTCTACAGGGGTGCGGGCAATGAGCAGTTCTTC. Its protein is CSVYRGAGNEQFF.

This clonotype was seen more than once but under ten times. The chain couples TRBV5-6 to TRBJ2-3; 10 bases are shared with TRBD1. The germline V gene has CDR1 SGHDT and CDR2 YYEEEE. J gave up 0 bases and V 2 bases, and 3 bases lay outside the gene matches. The CDR3 extends over 16 amino acids. CDR3 residues: CASSFRDRGSTDTQYF. Here the CDR3 DNA reads TGTGCCAGCAGCTTTCGGGACAGGGGTAGCACAGATACGCAGTATTTT.

The chain employs TRBV7-2 and TRBJ1-6, with D tentatively TRBD1 (5 bases). The CDR3 length is 14 residues. Trimming left V 1 base short and J 9 bases short, with 10 bases between. CDR1 and CDR2 (germline): SGHTA, FQGNSA. CDR3 residues: CASSLEDTISPLHF. The CDR3 DNA follows: TGTGCCAGCAGCTTAGAGGACACTATTTCACCCCTCCACTTT. The variable domain in full, with the rest retrieved from reference TRBV7-2 and TRBJ1-6, is GAGVSQSPSNKVTEKGKDVELRCDPISGHTALYWYRQSLGQGLEFLIYFQGNSAPDKSGLPSDRFSAERTGGSVSTLTIQRTQQEDSAVYLCASSLEDTISPLHFGNGTRLTVT.

For the CDR3, the DNA is TGCAGCGTTGAAGATCCACTGACAGAGAGTGCCTACAATGAGCAGTTCTTC. Protein product: CSVEDPLTESAYNEQFF. The chain recombines TRBV29-1 with TRBJ2-1; perhaps TRBD1 as D (5 bases). CDR3 size: 17 residues. V was pared by 0 bases and J by 2 bases, with 17 bases between. Looked up from germline, CDR1 is SQVTM and CDR2 is ANQGSEA.

This clonotype appeared a single time. The chain combines TRBV6-2 or TRBV6-3 with TRBJ2-1; TRBD2 aligns across 9 bases. The CDR3 runs 15 residues. The germline V gene has CDR1 MNHEY and CDR2 SVGEGT. The ends lost 5 bases at V and 5 bases at J; junction bases unmatched: 7. CDR3 coding DNA: TGTGCCAGCAGTCCATTGGGACTAGCAGACAATGAGCAGTTCTTC. Protein sequence: CASSPLGLADNEQFF.

This chain uses TRBV29-1 with TRBJ2-1; tentatively, D is TRBD1 (5 bases). Trimming removed 3 bases from V and 7 bases from J, with 13 bases in between. The germline V gene encodes CDR1 SQVTM and CDR2 ANQGSEA. This CDR3 comprises 13 residues. The CDR3 reads CSVESGSSNEQFF. CDR3 sequence (DNA): TGCAGCGTTGAGTCAGGGTCATCGAATGAGCAGTTCTTC.

This sequence joins TRBV4-3 and TRBJ1-4, with D maybe TRBD1 (5 bases). CDR3 length: 15 amino acids. The germline V and J ends were trimmed by 0 bases and 8 bases, with 13 bases remaining between them. Germline loops: CDR1 LGHNA, CDR2 YSLEER. CDR3 sequence (DNA): TGCGCCAGCAGCCAAGATCGAGGAGGGGTCGAAAAACTGTTTTTT. This gives the protein CASSQDRGGVEKLFF.

V usage is TRBV5-6 and J usage is TRBJ1-4; the D is unclear. V was clipped by 2 bases and J by 3 bases, with 11 bases between them. This CDR3 has 15 residues. The germline V gene encodes CDR1 SGHDT and CDR2 YYEEEE. The CDR3 DNA sequence: TGTGCCAGCAGCTTCGGCGGAGGCTCTAATGAAAAACTGTTTTTT. The encoded protein is CASSFGGGSNEKLFF.

V gene TRBV20-1 combines with J gene TRBJ2-3, with TRBD2 matching over 7 bases. V gave up 5 bases and J gave up 1 base; unmatched junction bases: 9. Germline lookup yields CDR1 DFQATT and CDR2 SNEGSKA (reference sequence). This CDR3 is built from 15 residues. CDR3 protein: CSAPLAASGTDTQYF. The CDR3 nucleotides are TGCAGTGCTCCTCTAGCGGCATCGGGCACAGATACGCAGTATTTT.

This rearrangement joins TRBV4-1 to TRBJ1-1; D perhaps matches TRBD1 (6 bases). This CDR3 is built from 14 residues. Trimming removed 0 bases from V and 5 bases from J, with 10 bases in between. Germline-derived CDR1 and CDR2 are MGHRA and YSYEKL. CDR3 DNA: TGCGCCAGCAGCCAAGAACCTACAGGGACTGAAGCTTTCTTT. Translation: CASSQEPTGTEAFF.

In this sample, this clonotype turned up once. A read error may account for a junction end that differs from germline. This chain joins TRBV4-3 and TRBJ2-1, with D perhaps TRBD2 (6 bases). Germline V lookup: CDR1 LGHNA, CDR2 YSLEER. The CDR3 is 15 residues long. CDR3 coding DNA: TGCGCCAGCAGCCAAGACAGGGACTCCTACAATAAGCAGTTCTTC. It specifies CASSQDRDSYNKQFF.

The rearrangement joins TRBV25-1 to TRBJ1-2; D remains unclear. The CDR3 totals 15 residues. V was cut by 4 bases and J by 3 bases, with 15 bases left in between. From germline, CDR1 is MGHDK and CDR2 SYGVNS. CDR3 sequence (DNA): TGTGCCAGCAGTGTCGAAAGGATGTGGGACTATGGCTACACCTTC. Protein product: CASSVERMWDYGYTF.

The rearrangement joins TRBV7-9 to TRBJ1-1; weak D call: TRBD1 (6 bases). CDR1 SEHNR and CDR2 FQNEAQ come from the germline V gene (reference sequence). The CDR3 sequence is 14 residues long. V lost 7 bases and J 7 bases, leaving 19 bases between the germline ends. DNA of the CDR3: TGTGCCAGCACCCAGGGGAGCCCTTACGTTGAAGCTTTCTTT. It codes for CASTQGSPYVEAFF.

This clonotype was seen a few times. The genes are TRBV6-2 or TRBV6-3 and TRBJ1-5; D may be TRBD1 (5 bases). Germline V CDR1 and CDR2: MNHEY, SVGEGT. CDR3 size: 16 residues. Trimming took off 2 bases at V and 5 bases at J, with 16 bases between the two ends. The CDR3 bases are TGTGCCAGCAGTTACGGGCGGCGTCGAGGGGATCAGCCCCAGCATTTT. Translation: CASSYGRRRGDQPQHF.

V usage is TRBV7-8 and J usage is TRBJ1-2; 7 positions agree with TRBD1. CDR1 and CDR2 (germline): SGHVS, FQNEAQ. V was clipped by 3 bases and J by 11 bases; unmatched bases: 3. The length of the CDR3 is 11 residues. DNA for the CDR3: TGTGCCAGCAGCTTCGGGACAGATTACACCTTC. Translating gives CASSFGTDYTF.